Listed here are 32 T cell receptor beta chains from one sample, sequenced in a study of cytomegalovirus exposure and HLA in healthy donors. PCR used 60 Vbeta primers and 13 Jbeta primers. Data came from immunoSEQ multiplex PCR; TCRdb stores just in-frame clones and leaves some out. Of roughly 110,000 clones detected, around 77% appear once; the ten largest clones hold approximately 4.5%. The source material was PBMCs. The receptor set was obtained from a male donor in good health and CMV-seronegative.

This clone was seen a single time. The V call is TRBV5-6, the J call TRBJ2-3, with unresolved D. Between the trimmed V and J ends, which lost 0 bases and 2 bases, there was a span of 13 bases. CDR1 is SGHDT and CDR2 is YYEEEE in the germline V gene. The CDR3 is 16 amino acids. CDR3 bases: TGTGCCAGCAGCTTGGATTTATCCCCTAACACAGATACGCAGTATTTT. Residues: CASSLDLSPNTDTQYF.

The rearrangement joins TRBV7-9 to TRBJ2-1; 11 nucleotides match TRBD2. Per germline, CDR1 SEHNR and CDR2 FQNEAQ (reference sequence). The CDR3 is 18 amino acids. V lost 5 bases to trimming and J lost 2 bases; unmatched junction nucleotides: 11. The DNA of the CDR3 is TGTGCCAGCAGCCGCCCGACGATAGCGGGAGGGCCCTACAATGAGCAGTTCTTC. Its translation is CASSRPTIAGGPYNEQFF.

This sequence joins TRBV7-6 and TRBJ2-1; TRBD2 matches 12 bases. Germline V lookup: CDR1 SGHVS, CDR2 FNYEAQ. Trimming cost V 0 bases and J 3 bases; bases outside gene matches: 6. This CDR3 region has 18 residues. CDR3 protein: CASSLARTSGMGYNEQFF. The CDR3 region has the DNA TGTGCCAGCAGCTTAGCCCGGACTAGCGGGATGGGCTACAATGAGCAGTTCTTC.

This chain joins TRBV28 and TRBJ2-3; TRBD2 agrees at 7 bases. The J segment lost 3 bases and the V segment lost 6 bases, leaving 15 bases of the junction unmatched. The CDR3 consists of 17 residues. Germline CDR1 and CDR2: MDHEN and SYDVKM. The CDR3 spells CASRDAAWASGTDTQYF. The CDR3 DNA reads as TGTGCCAGCAGAGACGCTGCCTGGGCTAGCGGAACAGATACGCAGTATTTT. Full variable domain (outside the CDR3, taken from reference TRBV28 and TRBJ2-3): DVKVTQSSRYLVKRTGEKVFLECVQDMDHENMFWYRQDPGLGLRLIYFSYDVKMKEKGDIPEGYSVSREKKERFSLILESASTNQTSMYLCASRDAAWASGTDTQYFGPGTRLTVL.

V is TRBV4-2 and J is TRBJ2-7; the match to TRBD2 covers 7 bases. The germline V gene encodes CDR1 LGHNA and CDR2 YNFKEQ. Germline trimming cut 1 base from V and 2 bases from J; bases unmatched to any gene: 8. The CDR3 runs 16 residues. CDR3 residues: CASSQGLAEVTYEQYF. The CDR3 nucleotides are TGTGCCAGCAGCCAAGGGCTAGCGGAGGTCACCTACGAGCAGTACTTC.

V and J are TRBV28 and TRBJ1-2; D might be TRBD1 (5 bases). Germline CDR1 MDHEN, CDR2 SYDVKM. The CDR3 is 13 residues long. Trimming removed 3 bases at V and 4 bases at J, with 9 bases between. CDR3 amino acids: CASSLQGGYGYTF. The DNA for the CDR3 is TGTGCCAGCAGTTTGCAGGGCGGCTATGGCTACACCTTC.

The chain employs TRBV4-1 and TRBJ1-1, with TRBD1 matching over 8 bases. Germline lookup yields CDR1 MGHRA and CDR2 YSYEKL. V was clipped by 5 bases and J by 1 base; unmatched bases: 9. The CDR3 spans 16 residues. As DNA, the CDR3 is TGCGCCAGCAGCTTACTTTTGACAGGGGCGAACACTGAAGCTTTCTTT. This translates into CASSLLLTGANTEAFF.

The chain links TRBV27 to TRBJ2-7; no clear D gene. The germline V gene encodes CDR1 MNHEY and CDR2 SMNVEV (reference sequence). This CDR3 comprises 12 residues. The DNA for the CDR3 is TGTCCCGAGGCGGTGAGATCCTACGAGCAGTACTTC. Its translation: CPEAVRSYEQYF.

This clone was detected a few times. The genes are TRBV5-8 and TRBJ2-7; 9 bases line up with TRBD2. Germline-derived CDR1 and CDR2 are SGHTS and YDEGEE. This CDR3 comprises 14 residues. Unmatched junction bases numbered 4, after V lost 4 bases and J lost 2 bases. CDR3 region: CASSSEREAYEQYF. CDR3 nucleotides: TGTGCCAGCAGCAGTGAGCGGGAGGCCTACGAGCAGTACTTC.

This rearrangement joins TRBV6-1 to TRBJ1-1, with D perhaps TRBD1 (5 bases). The CDR3 extends over 15 amino acids. Per germline, CDR1 MNHNS and CDR2 SASEGT. Trimming stripped 1 base from V and 0 bases from J, with 9 bases between. In DNA form, the CDR3 reads TGTGCCAGCAGTGAAGACGCAGGGATGAACACTGAAGCTTTCTTT. The encoded protein is CASSEDAGMNTEAFF.

The V call is TRBV19, the J call TRBJ2-7, with 13 bases aligning to TRBD2. V trimming: 5 bases; J trimming: 2 bases; junction bases outside the gene matches: 9. CDR3 size: 17 residues. CDR1 is LNHDA, CDR2 SQIVND, per germline (reference sequence). CDR3 DNA: TGTGCCAGTAGTGCTCGGGGACTAGCGGGAAAGGCCTACGAGCAGTACTTC. Translation: CASSARGLAGKAYEQYF.

The chain joins TRBV27 to TRBJ1-1; D uncertain. V was pared by 3 bases and J by 0 bases, with 14 bases between. Looked up from germline, CDR1 is MNHEY and CDR2 is SMNVEV (reference sequence). CDR3 length: 16 amino acids. CDR3 loop: CASSFEGNRMNTEAFF. As DNA, the CDR3 is TGTGCCAGCAGTTTTGAGGGAAACCGCATGAACACTGAAGCTTTCTTT.

V and J are TRBV6-1 and TRBJ2-3, with TRBD2 as a possible D gene (6 bases). Trimming stripped 6 bases from V and 5 bases from J, with 18 bases between. Germline CDR1 is MNHNS and CDR2 is SASEGT. This CDR3 comprises 15 residues. CDR3 residues: CASRLGPLGGDTQYF. The DNA of the CDR3 is TGTGCCAGCAGGTTGGGACCCCTGGGAGGAGATACGCAGTATTTT.

This chain connects TRBV28 to TRBJ2-7; D is unclear. The germline V gene has CDR1 MDHEN and CDR2 SYDVKM. V was trimmed by 8 bases and J by 3 bases, leaving 8 bases between them. The CDR3 runs to 11 residues. This CDR3 reads CASGKFYEQYF. CDR3 bases: TGTGCCAGCGGCAAGTTCTACGAGCAGTACTTC.

CDR3 bases: TGTGCCATCAGTGAGCGGACAGGGAACTATGGCTACACCTTC. Translation gives CAISERTGNYGYTF. The chain carries TRBV10-3 and TRBJ1-2; TRBD1 matches 8 bases. Trimming at V came to 2 bases and at J to 2 bases, leaving 1 base not matched to a gene. This CDR3 has 14 residues. The V gene's germline CDR1 is ENHRY and CDR2 SYGVKD.

The rearrangement uses TRBV7-2 and TRBJ2-3; 8 bases are a match to TRBD2. The CDR3 loop spans 17 amino acids. Per germline, CDR1 SGHTA and CDR2 FQGNSA. Trimming took 1 base from V and 4 from J; bases not matched to a gene: 10. The CDR3 region is CASSLVGLAGVADTQYF. The DNA of the CDR3 is TGTGCCAGCAGCTTAGTTGGACTAGCAGGAGTGGCAGATACGCAGTATTTT.

The chain carries TRBV6-1 and TRBJ2-1; D gene ambiguous. This CDR3 has 14 amino acids. V lost 3 bases and J 4 bases, leaving 10 bases between the germline ends. The germline V gene encodes CDR1 MNHNS and CDR2 SASEGT. The CDR3 coding sequence is TGTGCCAGCAGTGATGTTGGGCAGTACAATGAGCAGTTCTTC. Protein product: CASSDVGQYNEQFF.

This sequence joins TRBV7-2 and TRBJ2-2; no reliable D call. Trimming cost V 7 bases and J 3 bases, with 3 bases left between them. CDR1 and CDR2 from the germline V gene are SGHTA and FQGNSA. The CDR3 totals 11 residues. The CDR3 DNA follows: TGTGCCAGCACTCACACCGGGGAGCTGTTTTTT. Translation: CASTHTGELFF.

The chain carries TRBV5-1 and TRBJ2-2, with 8 nucleotides matching TRBD2. The J segment lost 0 bases and the V segment lost 3 bases, leaving 4 bases of the junction unmatched. Germline CDR1 and CDR2: SGHRS and YFSETQ. The CDR3 sequence is 16 residues long. CDR3 sequence: CASSSGGYTNTGELFF. The CDR3, as DNA: TGCGCCAGCAGCTCGGGAGGGTATACGAACACCGGGGAGCTGTTTTTT.

This clone was picked up a small number of times. The chain is built from TRBV28 and TRBJ2-7; the D gene is possibly TRBD2 (5 bases). The CDR3 totals 13 residues. Germline V gene lookup returns CDR1 MDHEN and CDR2 SYDVKM. The V and J ends lost 5 bases and 10 bases respectively, with 18 bases between them. In DNA form, the CDR3 reads TGTGCCAGCAGTCCCACACCGGGGAATGGACAGTACTTC. This translates into CASSPTPGNGQYF.

The CDR3 sequence: CASSLARGRSYNEQFF. In DNA, the CDR3 is TGCGCCAGCAGCTTGGCCAGGGGTCGCTCCTACAATGAGCAGTTCTTC. The chain is built from TRBV5-1 and TRBJ2-1; tentatively, D is TRBD1 (6 bases). The CDR3 spans 16 residues. Germline V gene data show CDR1 as SGHRS and CDR2 as YFSETQ. Trimming cost V 0 bases and J 0 bases, with 10 bases left between them.

The chain carries TRBV11-2 and TRBJ2-3; tentative D call: TRBD1 (5 bases). The CDR3 length is 15 residues. In germline, CDR1 is SGHAT, CDR2 FQNNGV. V dropped 1 base and J dropped 2 bases, with 10 bases sitting between them. In DNA, the CDR3 is TGTGCCAGCAGCTTAGTGGCAGGGTACACAGATACGCAGTATTTT. Translating gives CASSLVAGYTDTQYF.

V usage is TRBV5-4 and J usage is TRBJ2-7; 7 bases agree with TRBD2. J gave up 6 bases and V 2 bases, and 5 bases lay outside the gene matches. Germline-derived CDR1 and CDR2 are SGHNT and YYREEE (reference sequence). This CDR3 is built from 13 residues. The CDR3 sequence is CASSLSGIREQYF. The CDR3 DNA is TGTGCCAGCAGCTTAAGCGGGATACGCGAGCAGTACTTC. The full variable domain, in which reference TRBV5-4 and TRBJ2-7 provide the parts outside the CDR3, is ETGVTQSPTHLIKTRGQQVTLRCSSQSGHNTVSWYQQALGQGPQFIFQYYREEENGRGNFPPRFSGLQFPNYSSELNVNALELDDSALYLCASSLSGIREQYFGPGTRLTVT.

The chain is built from TRBV11-2 and TRBJ1-2; D gene ambiguous. In germline, CDR1 is SGHAT, CDR2 FQNNGV. V dropped 2 bases and J dropped 2 bases, with 9 bases sitting between them. This CDR3 is built from 14 residues. CDR3 DNA: TGTGCCAGCAGCTTATTAGCGGGAAACTATGGCTACACCTTC. The encoded protein is CASSLLAGNYGYTF. Full variable domain (outside the CDR3, taken from reference TRBV11-2 and TRBJ1-2): EAGVAQSPRYKIIEKRQSVAFWCNPISGHATLYWYQQILGQGPKLLIQFQNNGVVDDSQLPKDRFSAERLKGVDSTLKIQPAKLEDSAVYLCASSLLAGNYGYTFGSGTRLTVV.

The rearrangement links TRBV18 to TRBJ1-1; D gene uncertain. The CDR3 sequence is 14 residues long. Looked up from germline, CDR1 is KGHSH and CDR2 is LQKENI. With 2 bases removed from V and 3 bases from J, the gap between germline ends came to 10 bases. The CDR3 nucleotides are TGTGCCAGCTCACCAACCTTCGCGGACACTGAAGCTTTCTTT. Translated: CASSPTFADTEAFF.

V is TRBV30 and J is TRBJ1-2, with 10 nucleotides matching TRBD1. The CDR3 length is 16 residues. V trimming: 1 base; J trimming: 0 bases; junction bases outside the gene matches: 5. Germline CDR1 is GTSNPN and CDR2 is SVGIG (reference sequence). CDR3 residues: CAWSGDRGYANYGYTF. The CDR3, as DNA: TGTGCCTGGAGTGGGGACAGGGGATATGCTAACTATGGCTACACCTTC.

The V gene is TRBV7-2, the J gene TRBJ2-3; TRBD2 matches at 7 bases. This CDR3 contains 14 residues. Germline lookup yields CDR1 SGHTA and CDR2 FQGNSA. V lost 5 bases, J lost 2 bases, and 4 bases stayed unmatched. Here the CDR3 reads CASSEAGYTDTQYF. The CDR3 DNA follows: TGTGCCAGCAGCGAAGCGGGGTACACAGATACGCAGTATTTT.

This chain uses TRBV6-4 with TRBJ2-1; TRBD2 aligns across 9 bases. Germline CDR1 and CDR2: MRHNA and SNTAGT. J lost 4 bases, V lost 0 bases, and 1 base had no gene match. The CDR3 contains 15 residues. The CDR3 loop reads CASSDSAGGYNEQFF. CDR3 in DNA: TGTGCCAGCAGTGACTCGGCGGGAGGGTACAATGAGCAGTTCTTC.

The chain employs TRBV9 and TRBJ1-2; TRBD1 is a possible D gene (5 bases). Germline V gene data show CDR1 as SGDLS and CDR2 as YYNGEE. There are 14 residues in the CDR3. Trimming removed 0 bases from V and 8 bases from J, with 14 bases in between. The chain's CDR3 is CASSVDTGLRGYTF. CDR3 nucleotide sequence: TGTGCCAGCAGCGTAGACACGGGACTTAGGGGCTACACCTTC.

DNA for the CDR3: TGTGCCAGCAGCTTGGCGAGGGCTAGCGGGAGTCTTACCGGGGAGCTGTTTTTT. This sequence encodes CASSLARASGSLTGELFF. The gene calls are TRBV5-8 and TRBJ2-2; 10 positions agree with TRBD2. Germline trimming cut 0 bases from V and 5 bases from J; bases unmatched to any gene: 10. Germline CDR1 and CDR2: SGHTS and YDEGEE. This CDR3 comprises 18 residues.

This chain uses TRBV11-2 with TRBJ2-7; 7 bases are shared with TRBD1. Germline lookup yields CDR1 SGHAT and CDR2 FQNNGV. The CDR3 runs to 15 residues. J gave up 1 base and V 1 base, and 4 bases lay outside the gene matches. CDR3 nucleotides: TGTGCCAGCAGCTTAGGGGGGACAGTATCCTACGAGCAGTACTTC. It is translated as CASSLGGTVSYEQYF.

The genes are TRBV30 and TRBJ2-5; 9 nucleotides align to TRBD1. V shed 2 bases and J 2 bases; nucleotides not matched to a gene: 6. The CDR3 is made up of 15 amino acids. CDR1 is GTSNPN, CDR2 SVGIG, per germline (reference sequence). The CDR3 DNA is TGTGCCTGGAGTTTTACAGGGGGCCTTCAAGAGACCCAGTACTTC. It translates to CAWSFTGGLQETQYF. The full variable domain, rest sourced from reference TRBV30 and TRBJ2-5, is SQTIHQWPATLVQPVGSPLSLECTVEGTSNPNLYWYRQAAGRGLQLLFYSVGIGQISSEVPQNLSASRPQDRQFILSSKKLLLSDSGFYLCAWSFTGGLQETQYFGPGTRLLVL.